These T cell receptor beta chains were read from a single sample in a study of control samples from healthy donors and cancer patients. TCRdb's table, derived via immunoSEQ multiplex PCR, lists solely in-frame clones and lacks some. The table shows roughly 99,000 clones, with roughly four fifths occurring only once. Sequencing used blood. These receptors were collected from a man in his sixties in good health. Each CDR3 is given with its conserved first and last residue. The order of the fields is V gene, J gene, CDR3 protein.

TRBV11-2	TRBJ2-7	CASSLVQGYEQYF
TRBV29-1	TRBJ1-1	CSVEDSRTGNTEAFF
TRBV4-1	TRBJ2-7	CASSRFGSPYEQYF
TRBV7-3	TRBJ1-1	CASSLPGNTEAFF
TRBV9	TRBJ2-7	CASSVSGATGDEQYF
TRBV19	TRBJ1-1	CASSGQGLTEAFF
TRBV9	TRBJ2-1	CASSALSGRPLNEQFF
TRBV20-1	TRBJ2-1	CSADARGEQFF
TRBV5-1	TRBJ2-5	CASSFGRGQETQYF
TRBV5-3	TRBJ1-5	CASTPGCNQPQHF
TRBV5-4	TRBJ2-5	CASTQGLVGWETQYF
TRBV9	TRBJ1-1	CASSPGTATEAFF
TRBV25-1	TRBJ2-5	CASSEFGWRDQETQYF
TRBV5-8	TRBJ2-7	CASSPGGLRSEQYF
TRBV9	TRBJ1-1	CASSSGGTEAFF
TRBV9	TRBJ2-2	CASSVVSGENTGELFF
TRBV11-2	TRBJ1-2	CASSGQSTRDYGYTF
TRBV3-1/TRBV3-2	TRBJ2-3	CASSRTSGSGTDTQYF
TRBV2	TRBJ2-7	CASSGGDRGLYEQYF
TRBV4-1	TRBJ2-2	CASSPQGGELFF